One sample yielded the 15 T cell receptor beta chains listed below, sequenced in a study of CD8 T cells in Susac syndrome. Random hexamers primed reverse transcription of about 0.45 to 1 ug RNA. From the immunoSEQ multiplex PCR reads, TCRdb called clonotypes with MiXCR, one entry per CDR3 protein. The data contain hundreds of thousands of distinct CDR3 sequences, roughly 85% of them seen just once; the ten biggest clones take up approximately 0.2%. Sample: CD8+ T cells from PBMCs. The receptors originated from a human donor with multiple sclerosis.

The CDR3 DNA is TGCAGCGTTGCTCAGGGGGTCACAGATACGCAGTATTTT. Translation: CSVAQGVTDTQYF. V is TRBV29-1 and J is TRBJ2-3; TRBD1 matches at 7 bases. This CDR3 comprises 13 residues. The junction had 3 bases not matched to a gene; V was cut back by 4 bases and J by 2 bases. Germline V gene sequence: CDR1 SQVTM, CDR2 ANQGSEA.

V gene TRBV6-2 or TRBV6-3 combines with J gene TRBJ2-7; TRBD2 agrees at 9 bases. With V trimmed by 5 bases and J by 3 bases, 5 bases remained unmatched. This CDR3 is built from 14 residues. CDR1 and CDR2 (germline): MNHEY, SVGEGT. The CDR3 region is CASSTGLASYEQYF. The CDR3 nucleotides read TGTGCCAGCAGTACTGGACTAGCGAGCTACGAGCAGTACTTC.

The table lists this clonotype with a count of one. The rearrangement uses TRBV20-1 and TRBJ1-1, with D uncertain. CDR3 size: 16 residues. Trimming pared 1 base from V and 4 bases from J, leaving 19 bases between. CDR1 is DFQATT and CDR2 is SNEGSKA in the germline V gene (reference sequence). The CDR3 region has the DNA TGCAGTGCTAGAGGGCTTATGGAGGGTCTGGGCACTGAAGCTTTCTTT. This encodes CSARGLMEGLGTEAFF.

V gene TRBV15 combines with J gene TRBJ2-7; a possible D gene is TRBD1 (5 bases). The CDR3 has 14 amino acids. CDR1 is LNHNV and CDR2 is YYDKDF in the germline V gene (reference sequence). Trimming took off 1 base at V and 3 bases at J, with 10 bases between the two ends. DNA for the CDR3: TGTGCCACCAGCAGAGCAGGGAACGACTACGAGCAGTACTTC. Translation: CATSRAGNDYEQYF. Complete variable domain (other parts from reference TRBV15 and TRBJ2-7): DAMVIQNPRYQVTQFGKPVTLSCSQTLNHNVMYWYQQKSSQAPKLLFHYYDKDFNNEADTPDNFQSRRPNTSFCFLDIRSPGLGDTAMYLCATSRAGNDYEQYFGPGTRLTVT.

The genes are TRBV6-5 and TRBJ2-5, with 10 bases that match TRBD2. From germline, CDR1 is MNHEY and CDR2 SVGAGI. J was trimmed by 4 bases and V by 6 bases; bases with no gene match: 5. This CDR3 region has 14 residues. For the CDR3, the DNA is TGTGCCAGCAGAGAGCGGGAGGGCCGAGAGACCCAGTACTTC. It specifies CASREREGRETQYF.

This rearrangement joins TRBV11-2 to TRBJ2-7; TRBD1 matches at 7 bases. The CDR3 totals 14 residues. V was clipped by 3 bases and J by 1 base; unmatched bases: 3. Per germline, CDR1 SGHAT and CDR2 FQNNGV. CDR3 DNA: TGTGCCAGCAGCTTTAGGACAGGTTCCTACGAGCAGTACTTC. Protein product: CASSFRTGSYEQYF.

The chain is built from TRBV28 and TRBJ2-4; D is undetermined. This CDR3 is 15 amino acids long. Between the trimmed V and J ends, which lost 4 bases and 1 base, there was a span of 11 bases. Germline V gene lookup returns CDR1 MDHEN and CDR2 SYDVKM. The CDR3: CASSSRSGAKNIQYF. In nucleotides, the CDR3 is TGTGCCAGCAGTTCCAGGAGTGGGGCCAAAAACATTCAGTACTTC.

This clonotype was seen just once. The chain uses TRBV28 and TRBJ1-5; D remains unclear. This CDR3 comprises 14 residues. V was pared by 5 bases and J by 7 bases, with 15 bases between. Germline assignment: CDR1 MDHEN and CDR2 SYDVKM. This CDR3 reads CASSDTWAGQPQHF. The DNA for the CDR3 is TGTGCCAGCAGTGACACCTGGGCTGGACAGCCCCAGCATTTT.

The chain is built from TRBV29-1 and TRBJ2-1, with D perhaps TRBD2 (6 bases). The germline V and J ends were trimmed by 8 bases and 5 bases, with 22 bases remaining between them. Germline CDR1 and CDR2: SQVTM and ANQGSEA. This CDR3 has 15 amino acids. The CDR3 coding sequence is TGCAGCCTGCTACTGGAGGGACGGACCCACAATGAGCAGTTCTTC. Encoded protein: CSLLLEGRTHNEQFF.

CDR3 in DNA: TGTGCCAGCAGCGTAGCTTTACCTAGCGGGCCCCCGGATACGCAGTATTTT. Translated, it gives CASSVALPSGPPDTQYF. The chain couples TRBV9 to TRBJ2-3; 8 nucleotides agree with TRBD2. Germline V lookup: CDR1 SGDLS, CDR2 YYNGEE. The junction had 12 bases not matched to a gene; V was cut back by 0 bases and J by 6 bases. CDR3 size: 17 residues. Looking up the rest from reference TRBV9 and TRBJ2-3 gives the full variable domain: DSGVTQTPKHLITATGQRVTLRCSPRSGDLSVYWYQQSLDQGLQFLIQYYNGEERAKGNILERFSAQQFPDLHSELNLSSLELGDSALYFCASSVALPSGPPDTQYFGPGTRLTVL.

DNA for the CDR3: TGTGCCAGCAGCCGGGGGGGGAGCACTGAAGCTTTCTTT. Translated, it gives CASSRGGSTEAFF. The rearrangement joins TRBV11-2 to TRBJ1-1, with a weak D call TRBD1 (5 bases). V gave up 5 bases and J gave up 4 bases, with 11 bases separating them. Germline values: CDR1 SGHAT, CDR2 FQNNGV. This CDR3 spans 13 amino acids.

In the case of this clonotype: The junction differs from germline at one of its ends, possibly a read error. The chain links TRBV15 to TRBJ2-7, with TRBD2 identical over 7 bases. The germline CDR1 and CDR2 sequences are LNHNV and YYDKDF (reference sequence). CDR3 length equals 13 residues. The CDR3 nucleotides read TGTGCCACCAGCAGAGGAACCCTAGCGGAGTACTTCTTC. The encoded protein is CATSRGTLAEYFF.

The CDR3 loop reads CSARDLSEYGYTF. As DNA, the CDR3 is TGCAGTGCTAGAGATCTCAGTGAATATGGCTACACCTTC. The chain is built from TRBV20-1 and TRBJ1-2; D is undetermined. CDR1 is DFQATT, CDR2 SNEGSKA, per germline (reference sequence). The CDR3 has 13 amino acids. V was clipped by 0 bases and J by 5 bases, with 10 bases between them.

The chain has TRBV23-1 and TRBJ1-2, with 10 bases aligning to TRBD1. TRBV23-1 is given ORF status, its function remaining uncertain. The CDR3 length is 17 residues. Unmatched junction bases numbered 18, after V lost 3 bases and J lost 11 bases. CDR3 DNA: TGCGCCAGCAGTCATAAAAGCTCCGCGGACAGGGGGAAGGGGTACACCTTC. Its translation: CASSHKSSADRGKGYTF.

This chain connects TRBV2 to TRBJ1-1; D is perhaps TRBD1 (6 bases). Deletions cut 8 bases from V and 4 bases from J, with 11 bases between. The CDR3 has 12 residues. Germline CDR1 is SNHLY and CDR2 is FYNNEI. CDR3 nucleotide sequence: TGTGCCAGCGGGGAAGGGGGCACTGAAGCTTTCTTT. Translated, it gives CASGEGGTEAFF.